This T cell receptor (beta chain) came from a study of T-cell reconstitution after alpha-beta-depleted transplantation in children. Regarding the study as a whole: There were reportedly several hundred expanded graft clones from which alpha-beta T cells came about two months after transplant. By one year post-transplant, T-cell counts and diversity largely arose from T cells that were newly produced. TCRbeta diversity was high at day 60 in some patients (a result of surviving recipient T cells and thymic progenitors).

This clonotype was seen many times. The antigen remains unidentified. Germline values: CDR1 LGHNA, CDR2 YNFKEQ. The CDR3 loop spans 18 amino acids. V lost 0 bases to trimming and J lost 6 bases; unmatched junction nucleotides: 12. The library targeted TCRbeta and was prepared with unique molecular identifiers. Each CDR3 protein gets one entry after TCRdb re-called the PCR reads with MiXCR. Of 250,000 to 300,000 distinct CDR3 sequences listed, around 10% are singletons. The TCR originated in a male patient between 2 and 9 years old who had a stem cell transplant for chronic granulomatous disease, so the T cells may come from the graft donor. The starting material was peripheral blood, obtained 180 days after TCRalphabeta/CD19-depleted stem cell transplant. The chain links TRBV4-2 to TRBJ2-7; 12 bases are a match to TRBD2. For the CDR3, the DNA is TGTGCCAGCAGCCAAGATCGGGCTAGCGGGAGGGCCTCGCGCGAGCAGTACTTC. Its translation is CASSQDRASGRASREQYF.